This section outlines one T cell receptor (beta chain) sequence together with its context. These data originate in a study of blood T cell repertoires in COVID-19. Study details: Sample material is recorded as cDNA or gDNA derived from T cells, B-cell-depleted T cells, or PBMCs.

Authors' data handling: By means of reference gene primer amplification, nucleated cell counts were estimated. Using immunoSEQ multiplex PCR, the repertoire was profiled, and TCRdb retains in-frame clones only, with some absent. V and J calls and clone size are copied from that table; D and trimming were computed from the DNA. The data hold fewer than 200,000 clones, with around four fifths observed a single time. There are 17 residues in the CDR3. With 4 bases clipped from V and 4 bases from J, the junction kept 14 bases outside the gene matches. Per germline, CDR1 MNHEY and CDR2 SVGEGT. V gene TRBV6-2 or TRBV6-3 combines with J gene TRBJ1-2; 8 nucleotides agree with TRBD1. The material sequenced was peripheral blood. This receptor was taken from a woman of 80 years or more with active or convalescent COVID-19. Written as DNA, the CDR3 is TGTGCCAGCAGTTCCCCGGGACAGGCAACCGGAGGCTATGGCTACACCTTC. Protein product: CASSSPGQATGGYGYTF.